Below, 14 T cell receptor beta chains from the same sample are listed, as sequenced in a study of graft-versus-host responses after intestinal transplantation. Using immunoSEQ multiplex PCR, the repertoire was profiled, and TCRdb retains in-frame clones only, with some absent. The table shows tens of thousands of clones, with roughly 90% occurring only once. The antigens for these receptors are not known. Sequenced here: unstimulated CD8+ T cells sorted from spleen or lymph node cells, sampled before intestinal transplant. These receptors originate from a human donor who received an intestinal transplant.

The V gene is TRBV11-2, the J gene TRBJ2-7; 10 nucleotides agree with TRBD1. CDR3 length: 14 amino acids. Trimming took 5 bases from V and 4 from J; bases not matched to a gene: 5. Germline V lookup: CDR1 SGHAT, CDR2 FQNNGV. CDR3 sequence: CASSIGTGAYEQYF. The CDR3 DNA sequence: TGTGCCAGCAGCATTGGGACAGGGGCGTACGAGCAGTACTTC.

This clone was seen only once. V usage is TRBV19 and J usage is TRBJ1-1, with D perhaps matching TRBD1 (5 bases). This CDR3 contains 15 residues. V shed 4 bases and J shed 3 bases, with 15 bases lying between them. Germline V gives CDR1 LNHDA, CDR2 SQIVND (reference sequence). CDR3 nucleotides: TGTGCCAGTAGTAATCCGGTGGAGGGGTACACTGAAGCTTTCTTT. Translated, it gives CASSNPVEGYTEAFF.

This clone was seen only a few times. This chain links TRBV5-6 with TRBJ2-1; D perhaps matches TRBD1 (7 bases). The CDR3 runs 16 residues. The germline V gene has CDR1 SGHDT and CDR2 YYEEEE. V shed 0 bases and J shed 2 bases, with 12 bases lying between them. CDR3 DNA: TGTGCCAGCAGCTTGGGGACAGGACTAACCTACAATGAGCAGTTCTTC. Translated: CASSLGTGLTYNEQFF.

This chain links TRBV18 with TRBJ1-1; D is undetermined. With 0 bases removed from V and 6 bases from J, the gap between germline ends came to 5 bases. This CDR3 has 12 residues. Germline V lookup: CDR1 KGHSH, CDR2 LQKENI. CDR3 in amino acids: CASSPPAPEAFF. The CDR3 coding sequence is TGTGCCAGCTCACCACCGGCTCCTGAAGCTTTCTTT.

J is TRBJ2-3 and V is TRBV7-8; 9 nucleotides align to TRBD2. V shed 1 base and J 0 bases; nucleotides not matched to a gene: 2. Germline V gives CDR1 SGHVS, CDR2 FQNEAQ. The CDR3 contains 16 residues. The CDR3 region is CASSLVAGASTDTQYF. The CDR3 DNA sequence: TGTGCCAGCAGCTTAGTAGCGGGAGCTAGCACAGATACGCAGTATTTT.

This clone was counted a single time. The gene calls are TRBV4-1 and TRBJ2-7; 7 bases are shared with TRBD2. With V trimmed by 1 base and J by 3 bases, 3 bases remained unmatched. This CDR3 contains 14 residues. Germline V CDR1 and CDR2: MGHRA, YSYEKL. CDR3 bases: TGCGCCAGCAGCCAAGTGGGAGGGAACTACGAGCAGTACTTC. Amino acids: CASSQVGGNYEQYF.

This chain joins TRBV28 and TRBJ2-5, with a weak D call TRBD1 (5 bases). CDR1 MDHEN and CDR2 SYDVKM come from the germline V gene. Deletions cut 5 bases from V and 5 bases from J, with 6 bases between. The CDR3 length is 11 residues. CDR3 loop: CASSPGETQYF. DNA for the CDR3: TGTGCCAGCAGTCCAGGGGAGACCCAGTACTTC.

The chain links TRBV5-6 to TRBJ2-7, with D possibly TRBD1 on 6 matching bases. Trimming shortened V by 2 bases and J by 2 bases, and 14 bases separated the two germline ends. Germline CDR1 SGHDT, CDR2 YYEEEE. The CDR3 contains 15 residues. CDR3 DNA sequence: TGTGCCAGCAGCTTCCCGACAGGCCTGACCTACGAGCAGTACTTC. Amino acids: CASSFPTGLTYEQYF.

The V gene is TRBV9, the J gene TRBJ2-1; 7 bases are a match to TRBD1. Germline V gives CDR1 SGDLS, CDR2 YYNGEE. This CDR3 is built from 17 residues. V dropped 5 bases and J dropped 4; count of bases not matched to a gene: 15. The CDR3 region has the DNA TGTGCCAGCAGTAATACCCGGGACAGCAAAAATTACAATGAGCAGTTCTTC. Amino acid sequence: CASSNTRDSKNYNEQFF.

This rearrangement joins TRBV28 to TRBJ1-3, with a tentative D call TRBD1 (5 bases). CDR1 is MDHEN and CDR2 is SYDVKM in the germline V gene. V was clipped by 6 bases and J by 3 bases, with 18 bases between them. CDR3 size: 16 residues. Here the CDR3 reads CASSQAWGDLGNTIYF. The CDR3 DNA is TGTGCCAGCAGCCAAGCATGGGGGGATCTTGGAAACACCATATATTTT.

The chain joins TRBV7-2 to TRBJ2-1; the match to TRBD2 covers 14 bases. From germline, CDR1 is SGHTA and CDR2 FQGNSA. The CDR3 has 17 residues. After removal of 5 bases from V and 4 bases from J, the junction contained 7 bases not matched to a gene. The CDR3 region has the DNA TGTGCCAGCAGCCTGGGACTAGCGGGGGACGCGTACAATGAGCAGTTCTTC. This encodes CASSLGLAGDAYNEQFF. Looking up the rest from reference TRBV7-2 and TRBJ2-1 gives the full variable domain: GAGVSQSPSNKVTEKGKDVELRCDPISGHTALYWYRQSLGQGLEFLIYFQGNSAPDKSGLPSDRFSAERTGGSVSTLTIQRTQQEDSAVYLCASSLGLAGDAYNEQFFGPGTRLTVL.

The chain carries TRBV4-1 and TRBJ1-1; D unclear. This CDR3 comprises 14 residues. CDR1 is MGHRA and CDR2 is YSYEKL in the germline V gene. The germline V and J ends were trimmed by 4 bases and 4 bases, with 13 bases remaining between them. The CDR3 nucleotides are TGCGCCAGCAGCCCCGGCGCAGGTGGCACTGAAGCTTTCTTT. Translating gives CASSPGAGGTEAFF.

V gene TRBV7-6 combines with J gene TRBJ2-7; the D gene is possibly TRBD1 (6 bases). With 1 base removed from V and 5 bases from J, the gap between germline ends came to 12 bases. CDR3 length: 14 amino acids. CDR1 and CDR2 (germline): SGHVS, FNYEAQ. The CDR3 nucleotides are TGTGCCAGCAGCTTAGAGGGGGAGTCTAACGAGCAGTACTTC. This encodes CASSLEGESNEQYF.

V usage is TRBV11-2 and J usage is TRBJ2-7; possible D gene TRBD2, 6 bases. This CDR3 contains 15 residues. Germline lookup yields CDR1 SGHAT and CDR2 FQNNGV. V was pared by 0 bases and J by 2 bases, with 11 bases between. The CDR3 region is CASSLDQLAPYEQYF. In nucleotides, the CDR3 is TGTGCCAGCAGCTTAGATCAACTAGCCCCCTACGAGCAGTACTTC.